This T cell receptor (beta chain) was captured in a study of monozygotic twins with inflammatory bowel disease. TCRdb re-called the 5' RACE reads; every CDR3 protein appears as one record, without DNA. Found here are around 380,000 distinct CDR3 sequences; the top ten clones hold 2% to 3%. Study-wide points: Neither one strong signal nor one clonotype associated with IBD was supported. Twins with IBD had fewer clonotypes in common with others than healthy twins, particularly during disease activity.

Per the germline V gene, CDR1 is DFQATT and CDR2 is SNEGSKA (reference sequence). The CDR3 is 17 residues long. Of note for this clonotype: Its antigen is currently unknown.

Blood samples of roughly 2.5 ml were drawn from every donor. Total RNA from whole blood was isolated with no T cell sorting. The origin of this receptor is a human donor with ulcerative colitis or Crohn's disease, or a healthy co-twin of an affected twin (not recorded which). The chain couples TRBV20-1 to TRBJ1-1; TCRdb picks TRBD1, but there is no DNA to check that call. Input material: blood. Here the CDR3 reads CSARDVLRGQITGEAFF.